This T cell receptor (beta chain) was captured in a study of blood T cell repertoires in COVID-19. Study overall: Both acute and convalescent COVID-19 samples were obtained from the United States, Italy and Spain. Nucleic acid was either cDNA or gDNA, and it came from T cells, B-cell-depleted T cells, or PBMCs.

Some clones are missing from TCRdb's copy, which holds only in-frame ones; the method was immunoSEQ multiplex PCR. The sample records some 340,000 clones, 75% to 90% being singletons. Germline lookup yields CDR1 ENHRY and CDR2 SYGVKD. Germline trimming cut 4 bases from V and 4 bases from J; bases unmatched to any gene: 8. The CDR3 consists of 16 residues. This sequence originates from a woman aged 18 to 35 with acute or convalescent COVID-19. The chain is built from TRBV10-3 and TRBJ2-3; the match to TRBD2 covers 10 bases. Material: peripheral blood. The CDR3: CAISGSPSGGADTQYF. The DNA of the CDR3 is TGTGCCATCAGTGGCTCCCCAAGCGGGGGGGCAGATACGCAGTATTTT.